The next 21 T cell receptor beta chains were all read from a single sample in a study of early T cells in non-severe SARS-CoV-2 infection. Using its own MiXCR run on the 5' RACE reads, TCRdb lists one record per CDR3 protein. This table holds over 30,000 distinct CDR3 sequences, approximately 7.1% found once. Sequencing used whole blood, obtained at baseline. Source of these receptors: an adult who was a healthcare worker with PCR-confirmed SARS-CoV-2 infection or an uninfected control (not recorded which).

The chain combines TRBV4-3 with TRBJ2-2, with a weak D call TRBD2 (6 bases). CDR3 size: 18 residues. Trimming removed 2 bases from V and 4 bases from J, with 20 bases in between. Germline-derived CDR1 and CDR2 are LGHNA and YSLEER. The CDR3 here is CASSQSPPAERVTGELFF. For the CDR3, the DNA is TGCGCCAGCAGCCAATCCCCTCCCGCCGAGCGGGTCACCGGGGAGCTGTTTTTT.

In its sample, this clonotype was seen a few times. The chain combines TRBV20-1 with TRBJ1-5; 10 bases line up with TRBD1. After removal of 5 bases from V and 3 bases from J, the junction contained 7 bases not matched to a gene. The V gene's germline CDR1 is DFQATT and CDR2 SNEGSKA (reference sequence). The CDR3 has 15 residues. The CDR3 DNA reads as TGCAGTGCTGCCGGGACAGGGGTTTCCAATCAGCCCCAGCATTTT. Protein: CSAAGTGVSNQPQHF.

This clonotype has a count of ten or more. The chain joins TRBV4-3 to TRBJ1-4; no reliable D call. The V end was cut by 1 base, the J end by 7 bases, with 7 bases between. The CDR3 contains 13 residues. Germline CDR1 LGHNA, CDR2 YSLEER. The CDR3 nucleotides are TGCGCCAGCAGCCAAGGTATCCGTGAAAAACTGTTTTTT. As protein: CASSQGIREKLFF.

In this sample, this clonotype turned up many times. The chain uses TRBV25-1 and TRBJ2-5; D remains ambiguous. Per the germline V gene, CDR1 is MGHDK and CDR2 is SYGVNS. V was shortened by 5 bases and J by 5 bases, with 9 bases between the two germline ends. CDR3 length: 12 amino acids. The chain's CDR3 is CASSSQDETQYF. The CDR3 DNA reads as TGTGCCAGCAGTTCGCAGGACGAGACCCAGTACTTC.

The chain couples TRBV24-1 to TRBJ2-3; D is possibly TRBD1 or TRBD2 (6 bases each). The length of the CDR3 is 15 residues. V dropped 0 bases and J dropped 6 bases, with 12 bases sitting between them. Germline V gene sequence: CDR1 KGHDR, CDR2 SFDVKD. In DNA form, the CDR3 reads TGTGCCACCAGTGATTTGGGGCGGGACACGGATACGCAGTATTTT. Protein product: CATSDLGRDTDTQYF.

This clonotype has at least ten counts. This chain links TRBV15 with TRBJ2-1, with 11 bases matching TRBD1. The CDR3 is 16 amino acids. The germline CDR1 and CDR2 sequences are LNHNV and YYDKDF (reference sequence). V was pared by 1 base and J by 8 bases, with 7 bases of the junction left unmatched. Here the CDR3 reads CATSRVRTGGFHEQFF. Here the CDR3 DNA reads TGTGCCACCAGCAGAGTTCGGACAGGGGGCTTCCATGAGCAGTTCTTC.

The gene calls are TRBV7-9 and TRBJ2-3; D is undetermined. CDR1 is SEHNR, CDR2 FQNEAQ, per germline (reference sequence). V lost 2 bases, J lost 3 bases, and 9 bases lay in between. The CDR3 spans 14 residues. The CDR3 nucleotides read TGTGCCAGCAGCTTAAAGAACCGAACAGATACGCAGTATTTT. Translated: CASSLKNRTDTQYF.

In this sample, this clonotype turned up many times. V and J are TRBV7-2 and TRBJ2-1, with D possibly being TRBD2 (6 bases). Trimming removed 0 bases at V and 2 bases at J, with 8 bases between. Germline CDR1 is SGHTA and CDR2 is FQGNSA. This CDR3 has 15 residues. CDR3 DNA sequence: TGTGCCAGCAGCTTAGCGCGACTAGCCTACAATGAGCAGTTCTTC. The encoded protein is CASSLARLAYNEQFF.

By sample share, this clonotype is medium-sized. This chain joins TRBV6-6 and TRBJ2-1, with 10 positions matching TRBD2. The CDR3 totals 14 residues. With 4 bases clipped from V and 6 bases from J, the junction kept 3 bases outside the gene matches. From germline, CDR1 is MNHNY and CDR2 SVGAGI (reference sequence). CDR3 region: CASSLAGGSNEQFF. The CDR3 DNA sequence: TGTGCCAGCAGTTTAGCGGGAGGATCCAATGAGCAGTTCTTC.

This clonotype was seen many times. The genes are TRBV20-1 and TRBJ1-1; 8 bases align to TRBD1. Trimming removed 3 bases from V and 0 bases from J; junction bases left unmatched: 6. CDR3 size: 15 residues. Germline V CDR1 and CDR2: DFQATT, SNEGSKA (reference sequence). This CDR3 is CSARREQGVNTEAFF. The CDR3 nucleotides are TGCAGTGCTAGGAGGGAACAGGGGGTGAACACTGAAGCTTTCTTT.

This clonotype has more than one count but fewer than ten. The rearrangement joins TRBV5-1 to TRBJ2-3; 15 bases agree with TRBD2. CDR1 and CDR2 from the germline V gene are SGHRS and YFSETQ. Germline trimming cut 4 bases from V and 4 bases from J; bases unmatched to any gene: 10. This CDR3 spans 18 amino acids. For the CDR3, the DNA is TGCGCCAGCAGCGCGGGACTAGCGGGAGGTAATATTGCAGATACGCAGTATTTT. Encoded protein: CASSAGLAGGNIADTQYF.

This clonotype was picked up many times. One end of the junction does not line up with germline, which may come from a read error. The rearrangement joins TRBV6-2 or TRBV6-3 to TRBJ2-5; TRBD2 is a possible D gene (7 bases). The CDR3 is made up of 14 amino acids. The germline gives CDR1 MNHEY, CDR2 SVGEGT. CDR3: CASSYSGGRNAHHF. The DNA for the CDR3 is TGTGCCAGCAGTTACTCCGGGGGGCGGAACGCCCATCACTTC.

The chain has TRBV29-1 and TRBJ2-7, with D perhaps TRBD1 or TRBD2 (5 bases each). The V gene's germline CDR1 is SQVTM and CDR2 ANQGSEA. This CDR3 is built from 12 residues. The ends were cut back, 7 bases at V and 2 bases at J, with 12 bases in the middle. CDR3 residues: CSGRDGTYEQYF. DNA of the CDR3: TGCAGCGGTCGGGACGGGACCTACGAGCAGTACTTC.

This clonotype was seen more than once but under ten times. The CDR3 is CSVGRRLNTEAFF. The CDR3 DNA is TGCAGCGTTGGGAGACGGCTGAACACTGAAGCTTTCTTT. This chain links TRBV29-1 with TRBJ1-1; D ambiguous. Germline V gene sequence: CDR1 SQVTM, CDR2 ANQGSEA. The CDR3 has 13 residues. Between the trimmed V and J ends, which lost 4 bases and 0 bases, there was a span of 9 bases.

The chain has TRBV11-2 and TRBJ2-1; 8 positions agree with TRBD1. Germline loops: CDR1 SGHAT, CDR2 FQNNGV. Trimming at V came to 1 base and at J to 5 bases, leaving 4 bases not matched to a gene. This CDR3 region has 15 residues. The CDR3 spells CASSLAGGLNNEQFF. The CDR3 coding sequence is TGTGCCAGCAGCTTAGCAGGGGGCTTAAACAATGAGCAGTTCTTC.

There are a few counts of this clonotype. V usage is TRBV6-6 and J usage is TRBJ2-1; TRBD2 matches 10 bases. The CDR3 runs to 15 residues. The germline CDR1 and CDR2 sequences are MNHNY and SVGAGI (reference sequence). Trimming cost V 6 bases and J 8 bases; bases outside gene matches: 10. In DNA form, the CDR3 reads TGTGCCAGCAGAATATCTAGCGGGAGTGGGGATGAGCAGTTCTTC. Residues: CASRISSGSGDEQFF.

In this sample, this clonotype turned up a few times. This sequence joins TRBV7-2 and TRBJ2-5, with D possibly matching TRBD2 (5 bases). V was cut by 1 base and J by 5 bases, with 14 bases left in between. Germline assignment: CDR1 SGHTA and CDR2 FQGNSA. The CDR3 spans 15 residues. In DNA form, the CDR3 reads TGTGCCAGCAGCTTAGGTGGAGGAGGCGGTGAGACCCAGTACTTC. It specifies CASSLGGGGGETQYF.

In its sample, this clonotype was seen many times. The chain links TRBV6-5 to TRBJ2-6; D gene unclear. The germline V gene has CDR1 MNHEY and CDR2 SVGAGI. This CDR3 is 15 amino acids long. V shed 6 bases and J shed 2 bases, with 11 bases lying between them. The chain's CDR3 is CASREYLTGANVLTF. As DNA, the CDR3 is TGTGCCAGCAGAGAATATTTGACTGGGGCCAACGTCCTGACTTTC.

This chain connects TRBV7-9 to TRBJ2-2, with D perhaps matching TRBD1 (5 bases). Trimming shortened V by 1 base and J by 5 bases, and 8 bases separated the two germline ends. Germline V CDR1 and CDR2: SEHNR, FQNEAQ (reference sequence). This CDR3 has 14 amino acids. CDR3 protein: CASSLVGETGELFF. The CDR3 bases are TGTGCCAGCAGCTTAGTAGGGGAAACCGGGGAGCTGTTTTTT.

This clonotype was counted many times. The chain uses TRBV4-2 and TRBJ2-1, with TRBD1 as a possible D gene (5 bases). Trimming took 1 base from V and 0 from J, leaving 10 bases between them. Germline V gives CDR1 LGHNA, CDR2 YNFKEQ. The CDR3 runs 16 residues. Here the CDR3 reads CASSQGRTTSYNEQFF. The CDR3 DNA sequence: TGTGCCAGCAGCCAAGGCCGGACAACCTCCTACAATGAGCAGTTCTTC.

This clonotype showed up many times. The chain is built from TRBV19 and TRBJ2-1; D possibly corresponds to TRBD2 (5 bases). CDR3 length: 16 amino acids. The germline V and J ends were trimmed by 5 bases and 8 bases, with 22 bases remaining between them. Germline CDR1 reads LNHDA; CDR2 reads SQIVND (reference sequence). Here the CDR3 reads CASSPLYRGSLHEQFF. The CDR3 nucleotides are TGTGCCAGTAGTCCCCTGTATCGAGGGAGTTTACATGAGCAGTTCTTC.